This T cell receptor (beta chain) was sequenced during a study of T cell changes during pregnancy in multiple sclerosis. Generated by immunoSEQ multiplex PCR, the TCRdb table keeps only in-frame clones and is missing some. The profile shows tens of thousands of clones, 93% of them singletons. Germline CDR1 and CDR2: WSHSY and SAAADI. V gave up 7 bases and J gave up 0 bases; unmatched junction bases: 4. The CDR3 loop spans 15 amino acids. The chain employs TRBV10-2 and TRBJ2-3; 10 bases are a match to TRBD1. This TCR was sampled from a female donor with multiple sclerosis, enrolled in a pregnancy study. The sequencing used peripheral blood, collected after pregnancy. Written as DNA, the CDR3 is TGCGCCAGCACTGACAGGGGGCGCAGCACAGATACGCAGTATTTT. Translated: CASTDRGRSTDTQYF.